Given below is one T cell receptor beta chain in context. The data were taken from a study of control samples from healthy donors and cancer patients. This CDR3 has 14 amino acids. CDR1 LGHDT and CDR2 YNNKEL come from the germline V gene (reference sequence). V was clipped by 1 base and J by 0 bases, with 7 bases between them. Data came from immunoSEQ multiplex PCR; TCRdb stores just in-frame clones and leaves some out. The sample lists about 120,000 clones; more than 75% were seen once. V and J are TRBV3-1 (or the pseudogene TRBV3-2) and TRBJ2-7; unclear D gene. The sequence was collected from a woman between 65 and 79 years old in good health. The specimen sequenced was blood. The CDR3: CASSQGPNSYEQYF. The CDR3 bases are TGTGCCAGCAGCCAAGGTCCGAACTCCTACGAGCAGTACTTC.